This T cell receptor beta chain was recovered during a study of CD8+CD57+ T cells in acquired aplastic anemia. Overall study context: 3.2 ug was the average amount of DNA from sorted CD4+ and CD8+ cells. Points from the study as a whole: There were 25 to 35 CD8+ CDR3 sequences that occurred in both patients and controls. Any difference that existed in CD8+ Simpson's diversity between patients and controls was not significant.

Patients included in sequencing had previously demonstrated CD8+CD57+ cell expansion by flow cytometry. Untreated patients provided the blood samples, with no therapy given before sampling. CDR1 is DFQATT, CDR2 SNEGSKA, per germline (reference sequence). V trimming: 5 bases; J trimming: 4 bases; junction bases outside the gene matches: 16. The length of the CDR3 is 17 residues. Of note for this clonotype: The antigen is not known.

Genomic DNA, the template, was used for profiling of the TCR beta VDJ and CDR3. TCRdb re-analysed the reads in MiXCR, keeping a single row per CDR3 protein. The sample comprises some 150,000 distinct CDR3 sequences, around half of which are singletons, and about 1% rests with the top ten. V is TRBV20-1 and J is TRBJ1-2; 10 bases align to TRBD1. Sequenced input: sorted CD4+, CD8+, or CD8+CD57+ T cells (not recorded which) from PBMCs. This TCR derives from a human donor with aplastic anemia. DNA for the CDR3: TGCAGTGCTTACCCCGGGACAGGGGAGTTGATTGCCTATGGCTACACCTTC. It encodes CSAYPGTGELIAYGYTF.